The 27 T cell receptor beta chains presented below share a single source sample, sequenced in a study of Graves' ophthalmopathy and Graves' hyperthyroidism. CDR3 regions of TCR beta were amplified from RNA transcripts. The library came from an HTBI-primed first-round RT-PCR and a second-round multiplex PCR. TCRdb used MiXCR to reprocess the multiplex PCR reads, holding one entry per CDR3 protein. The sample includes about 740,000 distinct CDR3 sequences, roughly 41% seen only once; the top ten take 44%. Sequenced sample: peripheral blood. The source of these receptors is an adult man with Graves' ophthalmopathy.

The chain uses TRBV29-1 and TRBJ1-2; tentative D call: TRBD1 (6 bases). The CDR3 runs to 14 residues. The ends were cut back, 7 bases at V and 8 bases at J, with 23 bases in the middle. Looked up from germline, CDR1 is SQVTM and CDR2 is ANQGSEA. The CDR3 DNA is TGCAGCGCGAACGGCGGGGGCGCTTTCTGGGGCTACACCTTC. Protein product: CSANGGGAFWGYTF.

As for this clonotype: One end of the junction is discordant with germline, which a read error may explain. This chain links TRBV7-9 with TRBJ2-7, with a weak D call TRBD1 (5 bases). Per the germline V gene, CDR1 is SEHNR and CDR2 is FQNEAQ (reference sequence). This CDR3 has 15 residues. CDR3 nucleotides: TGTGCCAGCAGCAATATGGACAAGGCGTCCTACGTGCAGTACTTC. Its translation: CASSNMDKASYVQYF. Drawing the rest from reference TRBV7-9 and TRBJ2-7, the complete variable domain is DTGVSQNPRHKITKRGQNVTFRCDPISEHNRLYWYRQTLGQGPEFLTYFQNEAQLEKSRLLSDRFSAERPKGSFSTLEIQRTEQGDSAMYLCASSNMDKASYVQYFGPGTRLTVT.

Remarks on this clonotype: A read error may be the cause here, since a much bigger clone is one base away. The CDR3 is CSASVEKDTQYF. In DNA, the CDR3 is TGCAGTGCTAGCGTAGAAAAAGATACCCAGTACTTC. The chain couples TRBV20-1 to TRBJ2-5; no clear D gene. The CDR3 totals 12 residues. Germline V CDR1 and CDR2: DFQATT, SNEGSKA (reference sequence).

The rearrangement joins TRBV6-5 to TRBJ1-2, with D uncertain. The CDR3 has 13 residues. Germline CDR1 and CDR2: MNHEY and SVGAGI. The V and J ends lost 0 bases and 8 bases respectively, with 10 bases between them. The CDR3 DNA sequence: TGTGCCAGCAGTTACTCACACCTGTGGGGCTACACCTTC. It yields the protein CASSYSHLWGYTF.

This clonotype has just a few counts. The chain has TRBV9 and TRBJ2-6; no firm D call. This CDR3 has 14 residues. V gave up 3 bases and J gave up 1 base, with 5 bases separating them. The V gene's germline CDR1 is SGDLS and CDR2 YYNGEE. The CDR3: CASSAKSGANVLTF. The CDR3, as DNA: TGTGCCAGCAGCGCGAAATCTGGGGCCAACGTCCTGACTTTC.

This clonotype was seen repeatedly, ten times or more. This chain links TRBV11-2 with TRBJ1-2, with D perhaps matching TRBD1 (5 bases). The CDR3 length is 16 residues. Germline values: CDR1 SGHAT, CDR2 FQNNGV. The germline V and J ends were trimmed by 5 bases and 2 bases, with 18 bases remaining between them. The CDR3: CASSRGVGHDNYGYTF. CDR3 sequence (DNA): TGTGCCAGCAGCCGCGGTGTCGGACATGACAACTATGGCTACACCTTC. The full variable domain, in which reference TRBV11-2 and TRBJ1-2 provide the parts outside the CDR3, is EAGVAQSPRYKIIEKRQSVAFWCNPISGHATLYWYQQILGQGPKLLIQFQNNGVVDDSQLPKDRFSAERLKGVDSTLKIQPAKLEDSAVYLCASSRGVGHDNYGYTFGSGTRLTVV.

The J gene is TRBJ2-2, the V gene TRBV7-3; 9 nucleotides agree with TRBD1. The CDR3 has 16 amino acids. Germline V gene sequence: CDR1 SGHTA, CDR2 FQGTGA. The V segment lost 5 bases and the J segment 4 bases; nucleotides outside the gene matches: 8. The CDR3 reads CASSPRTGVSTGELFF. Written as DNA, the CDR3 is TGTGCCAGCAGCCCCCGGACAGGGGTGTCCACCGGGGAGCTGTTTTTT.

This sequence joins TRBV25-1 and TRBJ2-7, with D possibly TRBD2 on 6 matching bases. Per germline, CDR1 MGHDK and CDR2 SYGVNS. There are 15 residues in the CDR3. Trimming shortened V by 4 bases and J by 1 base, and 14 bases separated the two germline ends. The CDR3 is CASSALGGESYEQYF. The DNA for the CDR3 is TGTGCCAGCAGTGCCCTCGGCGGGGAGTCCTACGAGCAGTACTTC.

This clonotype was observed a few times. J is TRBJ2-7 and V is TRBV2; 14 bases fit TRBD2. V shed 5 bases and J 6 bases; nucleotides not matched to a gene: 9. Germline assignment: CDR1 SNHLY and CDR2 FYNNEI. The CDR3 has 16 residues. CDR3 in DNA: TGTGCCAGCAGTCGGGGACTAGCGGGAGTGACGGCCGAGCAGTACTTC. Protein sequence: CASSRGLAGVTAEQYF.

This clonotype is a singleton in its sample. No conserved phenylalanine or tryptophan ends this CDR3, so it is likely a read error. No DNA is shown, since the ends of the CDR3 on it are uncertain; the CDR3 is the one TCRdb lists. The genes are TRBV11-2 and TRBJ2-7. Germline lookup yields CDR1 SGHAT and CDR2 FQNNGV. Including both end residues, the CDR3 is 8 amino acids long. This CDR3 reads CASSYRSS.

V usage is TRBV7-2 and J usage is TRBJ2-5, with D unclear. The end of the DNA is better explained by TRBJ2-1, so the J call may be wrong. The CDR3 totals 13 residues. CDR1 is SGHTA and CDR2 is FQGNSA in the germline V gene. CDR3 protein: CASSLRRMYEQFF. The CDR3 region has the DNA TGTGCCAGCAGCTTACGCAGGATGTATGAGCAGTTCTTC.

This clonotype has more than one count but fewer than ten. This sequence joins TRBV5-1 and TRBJ2-2; no definite D call. Trimming pared 0 bases from V and 0 bases from J, leaving 9 bases between. CDR1 SGHRS and CDR2 YFSETQ come from the germline V gene. CDR3 length equals 16 residues. The DNA for the CDR3 is TGCGCCAGCAGCTTGGTAGGTCAGCCGAACACCGGGGAGCTGTTTTTT. Residues: CASSLVGQPNTGELFF.

This clonotype was found many times. J is TRBJ1-1 and V is TRBV19, with D perhaps TRBD1 (5 bases). CDR3 length: 14 amino acids. Germline CDR1 is LNHDA and CDR2 is SQIVND (reference sequence). V was cut by 3 bases and J by 4 bases, with 12 bases left in between. The CDR3 DNA is TGTGCCAGTAGTATGGCAGGGTTGGGCACTGAAGCTTTCTTT. Translating gives CASSMAGLGTEAFF.

This clonotype was detected only a few times. The CDR3 loop is CASRRSGGGGLNTGELFF. CDR3 nucleotides: TGTGCCAGCAGGCGAAGCGGTGGCGGGGGGCTGAACACCGGGGAGCTGTTTTTT. The genes are TRBV7-9 and TRBJ2-2; 8 positions match TRBD2. J lost 1 base, V lost 6 bases, and 13 bases had no gene match. This CDR3 region has 18 residues. Germline V gives CDR1 SEHNR, CDR2 FQNEAQ (reference sequence).

The chain has TRBV7-2 and TRBJ1-3; TRBD1 matches 9 bases. The V segment lost 5 bases and the J segment 3 bases; nucleotides outside the gene matches: 11. The CDR3 sequence is 17 residues long. Germline-derived CDR1 and CDR2 are SGHTA and FQGNSA. The CDR3 spells CASSTQQGALGGNTIYF. The CDR3, as DNA: TGTGCCAGCAGCACGCAACAGGGGGCACTGGGTGGAAACACCATATATTTT.

This clonotype showed up many times. This chain uses TRBV7-9 with TRBJ1-1; D gene uncertain. Germline V gene lookup returns CDR1 SEHNR and CDR2 FQNEAQ (reference sequence). The CDR3 is 11 amino acids. The V and J ends lost 1 base and 11 bases respectively, with 8 bases between them. CDR3 sequence: CASSLEQRAFF. For the CDR3, the DNA is TGTGCCAGCAGCTTAGAACAAAGGGCTTTCTTT. The variable domain in full, with the rest retrieved from reference TRBV7-9 and TRBJ1-1, is DTGVSQNPRHKITKRGQNVTFRCDPISEHNRLYWYRQTLGQGPEFLTYFQNEAQLEKSRLLSDRFSAERPKGSFSTLEIQRTEQGDSAMYLCASSLEQRAFFGQGTRLTVV.

This chain uses TRBV29-1 with TRBJ1-4, with 7 nucleotides matching TRBD1. This CDR3 has 15 amino acids. J lost 6 bases, V lost 5 bases, and 12 bases had no gene match. Germline V lookup: CDR1 SQVTM, CDR2 ANQGSEA. CDR3 DNA: TGCAGCGTTCTACCAGACAGGGACAGCTATGAAAAACTGTTTTTT. It is translated as CSVLPDRDSYEKLFF.

V is TRBV16 and J is TRBJ1-4; 10 bases are shared with TRBD1. Germline-derived CDR1 and CDR2 are KGHSY and FQNENV. The CDR3 covers 18 residues. J was trimmed by 1 base and V by 9 bases; bases with no gene match: 14. The CDR3 region has the DNA TGTGCCAGTTCCCCCCGGGACAGGGGATATGGAACTAATGAAAAACTGTTTTTT. Translated: CASSPRDRGYGTNEKLFF.

V usage is TRBV6-5 and J usage is TRBJ2-7; 9 bases are a match to TRBD2. The length of the CDR3 is 16 residues. From germline, CDR1 is MNHEY and CDR2 SVGAGI. V was clipped by 0 bases and J by 2 bases; unmatched bases: 5. CDR3 coding DNA: TGTGCCAGCAGTTACTCGCAGCGGGAGGCCCCCTACGAGCAGTACTTC. Translation gives CASSYSQREAPYEQYF.

This clonotype appeared a single time. The chain uses TRBV29-1 and TRBJ2-5, with a tentative D call TRBD1 (6 bases). The germline V and J ends were trimmed by 7 bases and 11 bases, with 14 bases remaining between them. This CDR3 is built from 10 residues. Germline V gene sequence: CDR1 SQVTM, CDR2 ANQGSEA. The CDR3 bases are TGCAGCGCCTCGGGACAATTTCAGTACTTC. Residues: CSASGQFQYF.

This clonotype showed up many times. The chain has TRBV11-3 and TRBJ1-6, with 10 bases lining up with TRBD1. Germline lookup yields CDR1 SGHNT and CDR2 YENEEA. J gave up 10 bases and V 3 bases, and 3 bases lay outside the gene matches. The CDR3 is made up of 14 amino acids. The CDR3 protein is CASSFGDRGSPLHF. As DNA, the CDR3 is TGTGCCAGCAGCTTCGGGGACAGGGGATCACCCCTCCACTTT.

The chain couples TRBV20-1 to TRBJ2-5; 9 positions match TRBD2. The CDR3 length is 18 residues. Germline loops: CDR1 DFQATT, CDR2 SNEGSKA (reference sequence). Trimming took 0 bases from V and 4 from J; bases not matched to a gene: 15. CDR3 loop: CSARDLSGSGGLAETQYF. DNA for the CDR3: TGCAGTGCTAGAGATTTGTCAGGCAGCGGGGGGCTCGCAGAGACCCAGTACTTC.

This clonotype was seen more than once but under ten times. The chain joins TRBV7-2 to TRBJ2-7; D may be TRBD1 (5 bases). CDR1 is SGHTA and CDR2 is FQGNSA in the germline V gene. The V and J ends lost 6 bases and 3 bases respectively, with 12 bases between them. CDR3 size: 13 residues. CDR3 protein: CASSLQVFYEQYF. In DNA, the CDR3 is TGTGCCAGCAGTTTACAGGTTTTCTACGAGCAGTACTTC.

This chain connects TRBV9 to TRBJ1-3, with D unresolved. The ends were cut back, 0 bases at V and 4 bases at J, with 11 bases in the middle. This CDR3 contains 15 residues. Looked up from germline, CDR1 is SGDLS and CDR2 is YYNGEE. CDR3 sequence: CASSVGLDSGNTIYF. CDR3 DNA: TGTGCCAGCAGCGTAGGTCTAGATTCGGGAAACACCATATATTTT. The full variable domain, with the rest looked up from reference TRBV9 and TRBJ1-3, is DSGVTQTPKHLITATGQRVTLRCSPRSGDLSVYWYQQSLDQGLQFLIQYYNGEERAKGNILERFSAQQFPDLHSELNLSSLELGDSALYFCASSVGLDSGNTIYFGEGSWLTVV.

This clonotype has a handful of counts. The CDR3 loop reads CASSPSTEYEQYF. CDR3 DNA: TGTGCCAGCAGCCCCTCGACCGAATACGAGCAGTACTTC. V and J are TRBV7-9 and TRBJ2-7; D gene ambiguous. V lost 5 bases and J lost 4, with 12 bases in between. The CDR3 runs 13 residues. Germline CDR1 and CDR2: SEHNR and FQNEAQ (reference sequence).

This clonotype was counted many times. This CDR3 is CASSLDRASNSPLHF. CDR3 nucleotides: TGTGCCAGCAGTCTGGACAGGGCTTCCAATTCACCCCTCCACTTT. This rearrangement joins TRBV7-9 to TRBJ1-6; 8 bases agree with TRBD1. J lost 7 bases, V lost 6 bases, and 8 bases had no gene match. The length of the CDR3 is 15 residues. Germline V gene lookup returns CDR1 SEHNR and CDR2 FQNEAQ (reference sequence).

This clonotype was counted at least ten times. This rearrangement joins TRBV15 to TRBJ2-7; the match to TRBD1 covers 9 bases. Germline V gene lookup returns CDR1 LNHNV and CDR2 YYDKDF (reference sequence). Trimming took 5 bases from V and 5 from J; bases not matched to a gene: 10. This CDR3 contains 15 residues. The CDR3 loop reads CATSEQGALKDEQYF. CDR3 DNA: TGTGCCACCAGCGAACAGGGGGCGCTTAAAGACGAGCAGTACTTC.